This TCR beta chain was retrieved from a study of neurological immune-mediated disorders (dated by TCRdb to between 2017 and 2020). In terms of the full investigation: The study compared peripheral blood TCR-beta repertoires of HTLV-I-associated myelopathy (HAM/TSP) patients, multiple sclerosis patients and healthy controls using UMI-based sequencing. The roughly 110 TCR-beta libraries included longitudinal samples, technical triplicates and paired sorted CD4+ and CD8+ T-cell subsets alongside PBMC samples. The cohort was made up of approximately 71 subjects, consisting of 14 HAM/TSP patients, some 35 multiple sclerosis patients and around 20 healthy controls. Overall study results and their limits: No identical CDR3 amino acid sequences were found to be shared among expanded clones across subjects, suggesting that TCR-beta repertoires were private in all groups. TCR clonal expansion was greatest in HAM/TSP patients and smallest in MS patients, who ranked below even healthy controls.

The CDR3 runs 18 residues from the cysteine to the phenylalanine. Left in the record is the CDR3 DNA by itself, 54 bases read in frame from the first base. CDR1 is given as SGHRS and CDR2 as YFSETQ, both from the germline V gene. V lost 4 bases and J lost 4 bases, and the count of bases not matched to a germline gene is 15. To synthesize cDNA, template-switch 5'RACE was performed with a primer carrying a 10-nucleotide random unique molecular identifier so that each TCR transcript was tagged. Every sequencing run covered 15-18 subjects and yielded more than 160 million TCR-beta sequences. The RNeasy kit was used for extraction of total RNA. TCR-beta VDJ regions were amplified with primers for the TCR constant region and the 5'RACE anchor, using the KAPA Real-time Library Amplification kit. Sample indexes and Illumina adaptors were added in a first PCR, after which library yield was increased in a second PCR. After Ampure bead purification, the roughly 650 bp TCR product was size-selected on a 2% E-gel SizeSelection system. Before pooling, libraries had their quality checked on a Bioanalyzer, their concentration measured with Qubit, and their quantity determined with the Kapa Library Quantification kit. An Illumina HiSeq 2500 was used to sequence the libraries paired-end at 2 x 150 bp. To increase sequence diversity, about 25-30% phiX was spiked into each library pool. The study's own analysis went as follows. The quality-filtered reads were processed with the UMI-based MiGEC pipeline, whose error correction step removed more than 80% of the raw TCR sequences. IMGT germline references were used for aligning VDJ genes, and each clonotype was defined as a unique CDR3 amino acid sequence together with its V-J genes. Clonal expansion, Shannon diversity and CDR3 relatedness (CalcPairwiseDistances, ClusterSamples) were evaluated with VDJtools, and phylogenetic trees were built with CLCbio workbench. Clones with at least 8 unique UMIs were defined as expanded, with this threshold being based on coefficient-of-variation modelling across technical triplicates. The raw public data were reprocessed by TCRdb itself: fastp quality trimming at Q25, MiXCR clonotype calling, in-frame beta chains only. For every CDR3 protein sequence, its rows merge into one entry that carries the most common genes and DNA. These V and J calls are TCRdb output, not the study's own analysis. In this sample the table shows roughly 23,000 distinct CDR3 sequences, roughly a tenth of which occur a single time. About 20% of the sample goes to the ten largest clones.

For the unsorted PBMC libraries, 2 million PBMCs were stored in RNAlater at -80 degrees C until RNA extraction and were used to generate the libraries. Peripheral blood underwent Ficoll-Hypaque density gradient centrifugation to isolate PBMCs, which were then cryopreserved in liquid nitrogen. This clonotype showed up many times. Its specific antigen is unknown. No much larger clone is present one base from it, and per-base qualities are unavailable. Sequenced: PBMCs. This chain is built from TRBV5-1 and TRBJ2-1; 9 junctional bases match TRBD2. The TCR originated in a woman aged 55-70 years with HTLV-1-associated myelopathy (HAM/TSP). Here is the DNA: TGCGCCAGCAGCCCCCAGGGCTATTTTGCGGGGGGGTACAATGAGCAGTTCTTC. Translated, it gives CASSPQGYFAGGYNEQFF.